These 10 T cell receptor beta chains were all obtained from the same sample, sequenced in a study of blood T cell repertoires in COVID-19. TCRdb's copy holds only in-frame clones and misses some; the assay was immunoSEQ multiplex PCR. Of 95,000 or so clones listed, around 79% are singletons. The specimen was peripheral blood. These receptor sequences come from a woman of 80 years or more with active or convalescent COVID-19.

The table lists this clone with a few counts. The CDR3 loop is CASSFKPADRDNEKLFF. As DNA, the CDR3 is TGTGCCAGCAGTTTTAAACCTGCGGACAGGGATAATGAAAAACTGTTTTTT. The chain couples TRBV28 to TRBJ1-4; 8 nucleotides match TRBD1. The germline gives CDR1 MDHEN, CDR2 SYDVKM. The CDR3 is 17 amino acids. The J segment lost 4 bases and the V segment lost 3 bases, leaving 10 bases of the junction unmatched.

The chain employs TRBV10-3 and TRBJ1-1; TRBD1 might be the D (5 bases). CDR1 is ENHRY and CDR2 is SYGVKD in the germline V gene. Trimming removed 10 bases from V and 0 bases from J, with 12 bases in between. The CDR3 consists of 13 residues. The CDR3 here is CATVQVLNTEAFF. In nucleotides, the CDR3 is TGTGCCACCGTACAGGTCCTGAACACTGAAGCTTTCTTT.

The chain has TRBV2 and TRBJ1-2; 8 bases map to TRBD1. The CDR3 totals 13 residues. Germline CDR1 is SNHLY and CDR2 is FYNNEI. V dropped 2 bases and J dropped 7; count of bases not matched to a gene: 3. The CDR3 nucleotides are TGTGCCAGCAGTGAACAGGGGGCCGGTGGCTACACCTTC. Its translation: CASSEQGAGGYTF.

The chain couples TRBV7-9 to TRBJ2-3, with TRBD2 matching 10 bases. CDR1 and CDR2 from the germline V gene are SEHNR and FQNEAQ (reference sequence). The CDR3 totals 17 residues. Trimming at V came to 5 bases and at J to 2 bases, leaving 10 bases not matched to a gene. The CDR3 loop is CASSLRTSGPITDTQYF. The DNA of the CDR3 is TGTGCCAGCAGCCTAAGGACTAGCGGACCTATCACAGATACGCAGTATTTT.

The V and J genes are TRBV7-2 and TRBJ1-3; tentatively, D is TRBD1 (6 bases). This CDR3 is 17 amino acids long. CDR1 and CDR2 (germline): SGHTA, FQGNSA. V gave up 5 bases and J gave up 0 bases, with 17 bases separating them. The CDR3 bases are TGTGCCAGCAGCCTAGGACAGATTCGTTCCTCTGGAAACACCATATATTTT. Translating gives CASSLGQIRSSGNTIYF.

This chain uses TRBV5-1 with TRBJ2-7; D call uncertain. The V gene lost 3 bases and the J gene lost 2 bases, with 12 bases spanning the gap. There are 14 residues in the CDR3. In germline, CDR1 is SGHRS, CDR2 YFSETQ. The CDR3 region is CASSSSTPTYEQYF. The CDR3 bases are TGCGCCAGCAGCTCGAGCACCCCAACCTACGAGCAGTACTTC.

The chain has TRBV5-6 and TRBJ2-5, with 9 bases lining up with TRBD1. The CDR3 is made up of 15 amino acids. V dropped 4 bases and J dropped 4; count of bases not matched to a gene: 8. CDR1 and CDR2 from the germline V gene are SGHDT and YYEEEE. The CDR3 region has the DNA TGTGCCAGCAGCCATCGTATGACAGGGGGAGAGACCCAGTACTTC. Protein: CASSHRMTGGETQYF.

V and J are TRBV5-1 and TRBJ1-1; the D is unclear. Trimming removed 2 bases at V and 5 bases at J, with 16 bases between. This CDR3 contains 15 residues. Germline assignment: CDR1 SGHRS and CDR2 YFSETQ. The CDR3 sequence: CASSFHSPGETEAFF. In DNA, the CDR3 is TGCGCCAGCAGCTTCCATTCTCCCGGGGAAACTGAAGCTTTCTTT.

The chain combines TRBV7-9 with TRBJ2-1, with 14 bases identical to TRBD2. V trimming: 6 bases; J trimming: 5 bases; junction bases outside the gene matches: 15. Germline CDR1 SEHNR, CDR2 FQNEAQ (reference sequence). This CDR3 region has 19 residues. CDR3 sequence (DNA): TGTGCCAGCAGGCAGGAGTCCGGGACTAGCGGGAGATGGGACAATGAGCAGTTCTTC. Translating it yields CASRQESGTSGRWDNEQFF.

This chain uses TRBV19 with TRBJ2-7, with D possibly matching TRBD2 (5 bases). This CDR3 has 18 amino acids. V lost 4 bases, J lost 6 bases, and 28 bases lay in between. The germline gives CDR1 LNHDA, CDR2 SQIVND (reference sequence). CDR3 DNA: TGTGCCAGTAGTAAGGTGGCGCGGTTTGGGTCCGGACGGGGCGAGCAGTACTTC. Amino acids: CASSKVARFGSGRGEQYF.